The T cell receptor beta chain described here comes from a study of blood T cell repertoires in COVID-19. Study summary: Nucleic acid was either cDNA or gDNA, and it came from T cells, B-cell-depleted T cells, or PBMCs.

V lost 6 bases to trimming and J lost 8 bases, with 19 bases between them. This CDR3 is built from 14 residues. Germline V CDR1 and CDR2: SNHLY, FYNNEI. Per the original data handling: Estimated nucleated cell counts came from reference gene primer amplification. Method: immunoSEQ multiplex PCR; TCRdb's copy keeps in-frame clones and lacks some. The V and J calls and clone size were taken over from that table, and D and trimming were inferred from the DNA. The data show more than 95,000 clones, about four fifths seen once. The sequencing input was peripheral blood. The chain uses TRBV2 and TRBJ1-2, with TRBD1 as a possible D gene (6 bases). This clonotype originated in an elderly woman with active or convalescent COVID-19. The CDR3 reads CASRELPGAGGYTF. CDR3 nucleotide sequence: TGTGCCAGCAGGGAACTTCCAGGGGCTGGCGGCTACACCTTC.